This T cell receptor (beta chain) is drawn from a study of blood T cell repertoires in COVID-19. In this sample, this clone turned up a few times. The length of the CDR3 is 14 residues. CDR1 and CDR2 (germline): SGHVS, FQNEAQ. Deletions cut 6 bases from V and 2 bases from J, with 10 bases between. Only in-frame clones appear in the TCRdb table, and some are missing; sequencing was by immunoSEQ multiplex PCR. The sample yields about 63,000 clones, 70% to 85% seen once. The sequence was obtained from a human donor in a cohort sampled during active COVID-19. The chain recombines TRBV7-8 with TRBJ1-4; perhaps TRBD1 as D (6 bases). Material: peripheral blood. As DNA, the CDR3 is TGTGCCAGCAGTCACAGGGACACTAATGAAAAACTGTTTTTT. Residues: CASSHRDTNEKLFF.